This T cell receptor beta chain was identified during a study of blood T cell repertoires in COVID-19. Study overall: Collection of acute and convalescent COVID-19 samples took place in the United States, Italy and Spain. Nucleic acid was either cDNA or gDNA, and it came from T cells, B-cell-depleted T cells, or PBMCs.

Methods used by the authors: Reference gene primer amplification in the assay estimated nucleated cell counts. Generated by immunoSEQ multiplex PCR, the TCRdb table keeps only in-frame clones and is missing some. V and J calls and clone size come straight from that table; D and trimming were deduced from the DNA. The sample lists about 150,000 clones, around four fifths occurring once. This CDR3 region has 16 residues. Per germline, CDR1 KGHSH and CDR2 LQKENI. Trimming pared 2 bases from V and 0 bases from J, leaving 11 bases between. Sequenced: peripheral blood. The source is a man between 65 and 85 years old with acute or convalescent COVID-19. This chain joins TRBV18 and TRBJ1-5; TRBD1 is a possible D gene (5 bases). The DNA for the CDR3 is TGTGCCAGCTCACCAGTGGCAGGGAATAGCAATCAGCCCCAGCATTTT. It is translated as CASSPVAGNSNQPQHF.